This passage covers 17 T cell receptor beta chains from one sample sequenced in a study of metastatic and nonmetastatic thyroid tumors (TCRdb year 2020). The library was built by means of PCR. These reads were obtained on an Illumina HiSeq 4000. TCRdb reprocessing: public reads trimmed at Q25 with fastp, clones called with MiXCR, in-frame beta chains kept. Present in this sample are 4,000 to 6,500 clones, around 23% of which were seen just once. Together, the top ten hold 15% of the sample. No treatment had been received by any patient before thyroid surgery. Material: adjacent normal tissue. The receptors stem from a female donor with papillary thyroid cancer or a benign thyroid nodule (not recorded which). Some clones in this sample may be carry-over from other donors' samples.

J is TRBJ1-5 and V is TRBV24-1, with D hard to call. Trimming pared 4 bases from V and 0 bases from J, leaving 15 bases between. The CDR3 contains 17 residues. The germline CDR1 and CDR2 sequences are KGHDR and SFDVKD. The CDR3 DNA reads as TGTGCCACCAGTGAATCCTCGGGCCTGTATAGCAATCAGCCCCAGCATTTT. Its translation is CATSESSGLYSNQPQHF.

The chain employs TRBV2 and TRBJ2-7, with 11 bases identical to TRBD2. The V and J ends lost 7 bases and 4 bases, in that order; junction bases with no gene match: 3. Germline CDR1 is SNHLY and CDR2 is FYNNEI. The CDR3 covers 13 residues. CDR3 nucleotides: TGTGCCAGCAAGGGACTAGCGGATTACGAGCAGTACTTC. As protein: CASKGLADYEQYF.

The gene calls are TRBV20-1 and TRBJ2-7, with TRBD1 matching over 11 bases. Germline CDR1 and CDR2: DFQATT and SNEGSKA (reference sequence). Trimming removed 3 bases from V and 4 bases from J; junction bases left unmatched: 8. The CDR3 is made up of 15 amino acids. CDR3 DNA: TGCAGTGCTAGGAGGGACAGGGGGAATTTATACGAGCAGTACTTC. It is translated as CSARRDRGNLYEQYF.

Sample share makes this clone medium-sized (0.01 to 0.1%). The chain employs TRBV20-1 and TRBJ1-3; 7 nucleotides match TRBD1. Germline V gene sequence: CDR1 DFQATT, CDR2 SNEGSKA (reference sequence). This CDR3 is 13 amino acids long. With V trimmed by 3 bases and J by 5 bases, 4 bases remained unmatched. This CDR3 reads CSASRDSRNTIYF. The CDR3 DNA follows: TGCAGTGCTAGCCGGGACAGTAGAAACACCATATATTTT.

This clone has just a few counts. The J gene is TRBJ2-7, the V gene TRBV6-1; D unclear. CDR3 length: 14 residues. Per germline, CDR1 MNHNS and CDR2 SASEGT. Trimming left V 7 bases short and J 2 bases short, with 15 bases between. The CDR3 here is CASTLPHPTYEQYF. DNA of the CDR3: TGTGCCAGCACCCTACCCCACCCAACCTACGAGCAGTACTTC.

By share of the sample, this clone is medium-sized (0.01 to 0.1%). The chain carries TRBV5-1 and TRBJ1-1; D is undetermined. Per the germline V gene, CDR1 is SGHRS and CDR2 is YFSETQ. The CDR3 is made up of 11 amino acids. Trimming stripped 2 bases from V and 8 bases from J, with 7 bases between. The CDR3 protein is CASSFAGEAFF. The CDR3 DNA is TGCGCCAGCAGCTTCGCGGGGGAAGCTTTCTTT. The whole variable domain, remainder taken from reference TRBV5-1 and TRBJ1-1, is KAGVTQTPRYLIKTRGQQVTLSCSPISGHRSVSWYQQTPGQGLQFLFEYFSETQRNKGNFPGRFSGRQFSNSRSEMNVSTLELGDSALYLCASSFAGEAFFGQGTRLTVV.

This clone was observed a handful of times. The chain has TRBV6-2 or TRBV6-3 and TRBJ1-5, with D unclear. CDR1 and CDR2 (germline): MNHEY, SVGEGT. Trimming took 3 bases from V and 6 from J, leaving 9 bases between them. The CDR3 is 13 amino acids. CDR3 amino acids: CASSYTDLQPQHF. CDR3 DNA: TGTGCCAGCAGTTATACGGATCTTCAGCCCCAGCATTTT.

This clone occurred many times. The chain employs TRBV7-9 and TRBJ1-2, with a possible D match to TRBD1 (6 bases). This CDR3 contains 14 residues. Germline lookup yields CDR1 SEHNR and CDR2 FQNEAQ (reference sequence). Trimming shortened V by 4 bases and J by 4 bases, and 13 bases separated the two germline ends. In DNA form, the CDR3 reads TGTGCCAGCAGCTACAACCCGGACAGCTATGGCTACACCTTC. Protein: CASSYNPDSYGYTF.

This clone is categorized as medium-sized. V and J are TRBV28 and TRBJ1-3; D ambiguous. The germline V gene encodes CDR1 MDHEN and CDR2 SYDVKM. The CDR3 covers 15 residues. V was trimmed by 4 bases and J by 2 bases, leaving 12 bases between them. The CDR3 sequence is CASSWGRGTGNTIYF. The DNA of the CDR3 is TGTGCCAGCAGTTGGGGTCGGGGAACTGGAAACACCATATATTTT.

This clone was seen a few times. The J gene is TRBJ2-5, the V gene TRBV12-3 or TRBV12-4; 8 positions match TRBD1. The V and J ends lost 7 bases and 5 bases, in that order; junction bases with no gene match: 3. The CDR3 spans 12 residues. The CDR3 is CASTQGAETQYF. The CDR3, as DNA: TGTGCCAGCACGCAGGGGGCGGAGACCCAGTACTTC.

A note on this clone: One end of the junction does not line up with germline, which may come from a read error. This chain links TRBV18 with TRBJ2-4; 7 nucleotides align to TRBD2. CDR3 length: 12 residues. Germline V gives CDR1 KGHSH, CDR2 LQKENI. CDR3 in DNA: TGTGCCAGCTCGATGGGGGAGGGCCGGCGGTCCTTC. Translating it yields CASSMGEGRRSF.

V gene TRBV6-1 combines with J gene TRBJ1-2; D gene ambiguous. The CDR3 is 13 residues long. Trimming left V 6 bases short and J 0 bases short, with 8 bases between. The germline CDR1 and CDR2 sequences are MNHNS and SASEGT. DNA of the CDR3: TGTGCCAGCAGCCTCGGTGCTAACTATGGCTACACCTTC. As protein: CASSLGANYGYTF.

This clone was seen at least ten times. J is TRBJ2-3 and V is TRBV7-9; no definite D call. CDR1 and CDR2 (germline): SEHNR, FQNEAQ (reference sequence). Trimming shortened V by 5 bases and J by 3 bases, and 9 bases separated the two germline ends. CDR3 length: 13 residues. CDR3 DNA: TGTGCCAGCAGCAAAGTGGTTACAGATACGCAGTATTTT. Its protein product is CASSKVVTDTQYF.

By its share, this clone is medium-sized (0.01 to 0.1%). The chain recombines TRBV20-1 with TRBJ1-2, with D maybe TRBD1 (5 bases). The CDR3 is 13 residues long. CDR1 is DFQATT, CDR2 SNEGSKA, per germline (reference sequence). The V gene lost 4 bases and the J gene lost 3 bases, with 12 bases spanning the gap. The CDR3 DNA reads TGCAGTGCTAAGGGGAGTATTGACTATGGCTACACCTTC. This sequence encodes CSAKGSIDYGYTF.

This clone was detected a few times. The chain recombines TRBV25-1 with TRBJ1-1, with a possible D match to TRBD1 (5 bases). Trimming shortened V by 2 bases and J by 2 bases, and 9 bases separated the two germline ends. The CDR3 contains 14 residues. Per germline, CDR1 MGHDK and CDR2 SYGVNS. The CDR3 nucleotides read TGTGCCAGCAGTGAAGGGGCGGAAAACACTGAAGCTTTCTTT. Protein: CASSEGAENTEAFF.

The chain's CDR3 is CASSLGRTSGIIETQYF. CDR3 in DNA: TGCGCCAGCAGCTTGGGCCGGACTAGCGGGATTATAGAGACCCAGTACTTC. The chain couples TRBV5-1 to TRBJ2-5; 12 positions agree with TRBD2. Per germline, CDR1 SGHRS and CDR2 YFSETQ. V gave up 0 bases and J gave up 4 bases; unmatched junction bases: 7. CDR3 size: 17 residues.

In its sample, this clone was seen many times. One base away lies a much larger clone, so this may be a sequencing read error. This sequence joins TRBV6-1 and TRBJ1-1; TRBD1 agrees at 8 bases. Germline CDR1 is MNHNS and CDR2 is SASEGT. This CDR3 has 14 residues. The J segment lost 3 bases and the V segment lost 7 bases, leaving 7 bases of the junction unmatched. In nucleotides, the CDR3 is TGTGCCAGCATTTGGACAGGGTTGGACACTGAAGCTTTCTTT. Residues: CASIWTGLDTEAFF.